One and the same sample provided the 6 T cell receptor beta chains below, sequenced in a study of T cells in Graves' hyperthyroidism and ophthalmopathy (dated by TCRdb to about 2019). Libraries came from multiplex PCR. TCRdb names Illumina HiSeq 2000 as the instrument used. TCR beta CDR3 regions were amplified from RNA transcripts. The first round of RT-PCR for the TCR CDR3 was performed with the HTBI primer set and the Qiagen OneStep RT-PCR kit. TCRdb reanalyzed the raw reads on its own, using fastp at Q25 for trimming and MiXCR for clone calling, and kept in-frame beta chains. Rows merge per CDR3 protein into single entries with the most common DNA and genes. The sample has roughly 580,000 distinct CDR3 sequences on record, around 13% of them singletons. The top ten constitute roughly 5.7% of the sample. The source material was blood. The receptors originated from a woman younger than 45 with Graves' hyperthyroidism that later progressed to Graves' ophthalmopathy.

This rearrangement joins TRBV6-2 or TRBV6-3 to TRBJ1-6; D call uncertain. The CDR3 runs 15 residues. The germline gives CDR1 MNHEY, CDR2 SVGEGT. The V end was cut by 5 bases, the J end by 7 bases, with 15 bases between. CDR3 in DNA: TGTGCCAGCAGTCCCATGTCCGCGGGGAATTCACCCCTCCACTTT. Translation: CASSPMSAGNSPLHF.

The genes are TRBV9 and TRBJ2-3, with 9 positions matching TRBD1. Germline V gene lookup returns CDR1 SGDLS and CDR2 YYNGEE. V was pared by 4 bases and J by 6 bases, with 6 bases of the junction left unmatched. The length of the CDR3 is 14 residues. The CDR3 DNA is TGTGCCAGCAGCCTATTTGGACAGGGGGATACGCAGTATTTT. Its protein is CASSLFGQGDTQYF.

This clonotype has ten or more counts. The V gene is TRBV11-3, the J gene TRBJ2-7, with D possibly called TRBD1 or TRBD2 (5 bases each). CDR1 and CDR2 (germline): SGHNT, YENEEA. Trimming took 1 base from V and 5 from J, leaving 18 bases between them. This CDR3 is built from 16 residues. The CDR3 loop is CASSLVVGVGADEQYF. CDR3 DNA sequence: TGTGCCAGCAGCTTAGTGGTTGGCGTCGGGGCTGACGAGCAGTACTTC.

This clonotype was recorded at least ten times. The chain recombines TRBV20-1 with TRBJ2-3; TRBD2 aligns across 9 bases. This CDR3 has 14 amino acids. From germline, CDR1 is DFQATT and CDR2 SNEGSKA (reference sequence). Germline trimming cut 8 bases from V and 6 bases from J; bases unmatched to any gene: 12. The CDR3 region is CSFTEGGRGDTQYF. CDR3 sequence (DNA): TGCAGTTTCACAGAAGGCGGGAGGGGCGATACGCAGTATTTT.

The chain is built from TRBV11-2 and TRBJ2-5; D is possibly TRBD2 (5 bases). This CDR3 is 15 amino acids long. V dropped 6 bases and J dropped 4 bases, with 18 bases sitting between them. Germline V gene sequence: CDR1 SGHAT, CDR2 FQNNGV. CDR3 in DNA: TGTGCCAGCAGACTCTTACGGACTGACGGAGAGACCCAGTACTTC. It translates to CASRLLRTDGETQYF.

This clonotype appeared many times. The CDR3, as DNA: TGCAGTGCTAGTGAGGGACAGGGGATCCCAGATACGCAGTATTTT. Encoded protein: CSASEGQGIPDTQYF. V and J are TRBV20-1 and TRBJ2-3; 10 nucleotides agree with TRBD1. The CDR3 runs 15 residues. Unmatched junction bases numbered 7, after V lost 3 bases and J lost 4 bases. Germline V gene sequence: CDR1 DFQATT, CDR2 SNEGSKA (reference sequence).